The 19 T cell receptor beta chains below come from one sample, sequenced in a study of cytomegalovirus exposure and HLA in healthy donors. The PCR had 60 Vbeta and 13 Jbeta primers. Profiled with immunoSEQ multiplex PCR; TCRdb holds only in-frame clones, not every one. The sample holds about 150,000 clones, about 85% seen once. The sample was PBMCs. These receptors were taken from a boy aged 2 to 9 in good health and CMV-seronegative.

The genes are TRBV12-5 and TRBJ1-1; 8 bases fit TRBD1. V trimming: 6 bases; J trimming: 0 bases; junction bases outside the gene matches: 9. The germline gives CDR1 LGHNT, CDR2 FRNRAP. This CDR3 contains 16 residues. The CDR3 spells CASGGQGALLNTEAFF. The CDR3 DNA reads TGTGCTAGTGGGGGGCAGGGGGCCCTCTTGAACACTGAAGCTTTCTTT. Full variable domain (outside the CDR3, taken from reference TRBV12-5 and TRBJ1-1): DARVTQTPRHKVTEMGQEVTMRCQPILGHNTVFWYRQTMMQGLELLAYFRNRAPLDDSGMPKDRFSAEMPDATLATLKIQPSEPRDSAVYFCASGGQGALLNTEAFFGQGTRLTVV.

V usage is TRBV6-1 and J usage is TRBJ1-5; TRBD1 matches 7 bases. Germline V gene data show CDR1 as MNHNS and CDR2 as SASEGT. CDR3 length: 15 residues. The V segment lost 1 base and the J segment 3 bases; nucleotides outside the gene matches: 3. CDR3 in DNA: TGTGCCAGCAGTGAAGAGACAGGGAACAATCAGCCCCAGCATTTT. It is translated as CASSEETGNNQPQHF.

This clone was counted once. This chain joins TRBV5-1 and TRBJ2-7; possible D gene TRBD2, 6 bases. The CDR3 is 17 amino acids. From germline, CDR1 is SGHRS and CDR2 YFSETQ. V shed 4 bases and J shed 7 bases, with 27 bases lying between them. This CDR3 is CASSPREYVGAAGEQYF. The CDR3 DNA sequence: TGCGCCAGCAGCCCTCGTGAATATGTTGGGGCGGCGGGGGAGCAGTACTTC.

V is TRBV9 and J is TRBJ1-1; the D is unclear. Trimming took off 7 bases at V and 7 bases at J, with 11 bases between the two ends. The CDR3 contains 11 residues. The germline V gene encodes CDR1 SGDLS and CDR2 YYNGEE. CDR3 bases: TGTGCCAGCGGCCGGGTCGGTGAAGCTTTCTTT. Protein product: CASGRVGEAFF.

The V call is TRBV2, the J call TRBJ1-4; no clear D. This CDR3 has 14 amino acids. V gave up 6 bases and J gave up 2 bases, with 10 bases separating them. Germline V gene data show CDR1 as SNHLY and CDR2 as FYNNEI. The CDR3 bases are TGTGCCAGCAGGACGACACCTACTAATGAAAAACTGTTTTTT. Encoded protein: CASRTTPTNEKLFF. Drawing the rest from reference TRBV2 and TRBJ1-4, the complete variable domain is EPEVTQTPSHQVTQMGQEVILRCVPISNHLYFYWYRQILGQKVEFLVSFYNNEISEKSEIFDDQFSVERPDGSNFTLKIRSTKLEDSAMYFCASRTTPTNEKLFFGSGTQLSVL.

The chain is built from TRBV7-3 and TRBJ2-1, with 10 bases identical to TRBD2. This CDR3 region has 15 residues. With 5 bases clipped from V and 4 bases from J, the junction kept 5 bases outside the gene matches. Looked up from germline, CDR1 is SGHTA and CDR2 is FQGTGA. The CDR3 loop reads CASSPVAGGYNEQFF. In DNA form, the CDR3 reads TGTGCCAGCAGCCCCGTAGCGGGGGGTTACAATGAGCAGTTCTTC.

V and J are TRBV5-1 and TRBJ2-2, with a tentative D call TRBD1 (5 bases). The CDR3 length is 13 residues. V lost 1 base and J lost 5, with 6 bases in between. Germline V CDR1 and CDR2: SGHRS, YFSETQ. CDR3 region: CASSLKGTGELFF. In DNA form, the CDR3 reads TGCGCCAGCAGCTTGAAGGGGACCGGGGAGCTGTTTTTT.

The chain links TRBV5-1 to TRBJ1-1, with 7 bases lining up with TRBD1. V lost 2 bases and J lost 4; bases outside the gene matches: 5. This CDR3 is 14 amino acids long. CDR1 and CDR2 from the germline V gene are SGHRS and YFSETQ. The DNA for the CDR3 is TGCGCCAGCAGCTTAGGACAGGCGGGCACTGAAGCTTTCTTT. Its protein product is CASSLGQAGTEAFF.

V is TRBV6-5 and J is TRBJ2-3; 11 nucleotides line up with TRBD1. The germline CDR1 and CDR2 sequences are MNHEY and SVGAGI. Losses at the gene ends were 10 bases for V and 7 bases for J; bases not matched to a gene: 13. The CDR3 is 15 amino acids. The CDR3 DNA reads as TGTGCCACCTCCTCCGGGACAGGGGGGTGGAATACGCAGTATTTT. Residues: CATSSGTGGWNTQYF.

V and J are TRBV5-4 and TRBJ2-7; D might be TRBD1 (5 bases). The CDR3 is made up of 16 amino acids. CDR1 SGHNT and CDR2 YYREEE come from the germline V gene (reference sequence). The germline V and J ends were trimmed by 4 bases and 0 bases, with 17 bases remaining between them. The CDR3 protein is CASSPKSGSSSYEQYF. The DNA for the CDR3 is TGTGCCAGCAGCCCGAAATCAGGGTCAAGCTCCTACGAGCAGTACTTC.

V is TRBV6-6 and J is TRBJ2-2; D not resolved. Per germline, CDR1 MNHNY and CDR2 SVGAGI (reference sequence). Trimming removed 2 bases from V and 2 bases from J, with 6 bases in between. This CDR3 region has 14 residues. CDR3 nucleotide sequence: TGTGCCAGCAGTTACGGCAGAAACACCGGGGAGCTGTTTTTT. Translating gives CASSYGRNTGELFF.

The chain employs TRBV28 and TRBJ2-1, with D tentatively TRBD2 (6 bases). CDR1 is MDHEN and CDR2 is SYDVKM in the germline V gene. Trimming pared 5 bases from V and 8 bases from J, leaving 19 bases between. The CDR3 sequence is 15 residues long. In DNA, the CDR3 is TGTGCCAGCAGTCCCGCCGGGACTCGCCACGATGAGCAGTTCTTC. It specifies CASSPAGTRHDEQFF.

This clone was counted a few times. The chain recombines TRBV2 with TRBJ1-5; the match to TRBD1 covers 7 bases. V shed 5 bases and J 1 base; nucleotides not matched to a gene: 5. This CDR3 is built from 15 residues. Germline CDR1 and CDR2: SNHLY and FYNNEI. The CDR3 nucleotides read TGTGCCAGCAGTATCGACAGGGCAAGCAATCAGCCCCAGCATTTT. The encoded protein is CASSIDRASNQPQHF.

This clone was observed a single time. CDR3 protein: CAWRSQGETQYF. The CDR3 coding sequence is TGTGCCTGGAGAAGTCAGGGGGAGACCCAGTACTTC. The rearrangement uses TRBV30 and TRBJ2-5; possibly TRBD1 for D (6 bases). This CDR3 contains 12 residues. The ends were cut back, 3 bases at V and 5 bases at J, with 10 bases in the middle. CDR1 is GTSNPN, CDR2 SVGIG, per germline (reference sequence).

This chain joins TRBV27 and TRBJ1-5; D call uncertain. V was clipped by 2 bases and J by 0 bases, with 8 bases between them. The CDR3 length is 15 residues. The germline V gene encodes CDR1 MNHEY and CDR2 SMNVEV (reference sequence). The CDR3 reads CASSLRVNSNQPQHF. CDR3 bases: TGTGCCAGCAGTTTACGGGTAAATAGCAATCAGCCCCAGCATTTT.

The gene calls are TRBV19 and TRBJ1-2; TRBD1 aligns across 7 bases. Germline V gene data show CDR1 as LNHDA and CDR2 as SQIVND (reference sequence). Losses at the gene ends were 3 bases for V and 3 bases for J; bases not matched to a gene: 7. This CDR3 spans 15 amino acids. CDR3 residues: CASSILNRGDYGYTF. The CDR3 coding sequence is TGTGCCAGTAGTATTCTAAACAGGGGTGACTATGGCTACACCTTC.

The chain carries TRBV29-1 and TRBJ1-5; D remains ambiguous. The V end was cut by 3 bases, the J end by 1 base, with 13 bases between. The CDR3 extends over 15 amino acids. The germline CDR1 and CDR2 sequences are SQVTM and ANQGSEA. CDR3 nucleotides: TGCAGCGTTGATTTTGGCGCGGGGAGCAATCAGCCCCAGCATTTT. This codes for CSVDFGAGSNQPQHF.

Written as DNA, the CDR3 is TGTGCCAGCCCCCAGGGACAGTCCCGCCGCAACTATGGCTACACCTTC. It specifies CASPQGQSRRNYGYTF. The chain recombines TRBV2 with TRBJ1-2; 7 positions match TRBD1. This CDR3 is 16 amino acids long. Germline CDR1 and CDR2: SNHLY and FYNNEI. The trim removed 8 bases at V and 2 bases at J, leaving 14 bases unmatched.

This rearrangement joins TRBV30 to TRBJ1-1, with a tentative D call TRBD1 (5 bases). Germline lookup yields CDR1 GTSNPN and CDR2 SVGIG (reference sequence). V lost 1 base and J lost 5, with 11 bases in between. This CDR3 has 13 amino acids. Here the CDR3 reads CAWSAGRETEAFF. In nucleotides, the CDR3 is TGTGCCTGGAGTGCAGGGAGGGAGACTGAAGCTTTCTTT.